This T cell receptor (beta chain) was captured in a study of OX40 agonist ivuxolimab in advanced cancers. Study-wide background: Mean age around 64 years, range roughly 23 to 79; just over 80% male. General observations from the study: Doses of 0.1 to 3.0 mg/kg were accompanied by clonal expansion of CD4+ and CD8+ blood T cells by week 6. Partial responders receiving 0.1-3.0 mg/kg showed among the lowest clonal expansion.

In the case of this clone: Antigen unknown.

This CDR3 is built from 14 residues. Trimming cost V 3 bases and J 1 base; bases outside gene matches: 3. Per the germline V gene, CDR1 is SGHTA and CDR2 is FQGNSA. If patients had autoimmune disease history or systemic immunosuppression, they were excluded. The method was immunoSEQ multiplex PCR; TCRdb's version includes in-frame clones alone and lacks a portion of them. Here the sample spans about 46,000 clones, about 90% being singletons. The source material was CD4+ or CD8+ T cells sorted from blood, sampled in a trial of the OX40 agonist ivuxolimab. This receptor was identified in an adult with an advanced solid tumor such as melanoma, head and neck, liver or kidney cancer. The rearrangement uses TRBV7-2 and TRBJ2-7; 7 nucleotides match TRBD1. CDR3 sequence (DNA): TGTGCCAGCAGCTTGGGCAGGGGGTCCTACGAGCAGTACTTC. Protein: CASSLGRGSYEQYF.